Listed below are T cell receptor beta chains from one sample, sequenced in a study of blood T cell repertoires in COVID-19. Data came from immunoSEQ multiplex PCR; TCRdb stores just in-frame clones and leaves some out. Here the sample spans about 190,000 clones, 88% being singletons. Sequencing used peripheral blood. Receptor source: a man aged 25 to 40 with acute or convalescent COVID-19. The CDR3 runs from the conserved cysteine through the conserved F or W. D genes are given only for firm matches. Only some rows state a clone size, as once, few, many or a class for expanded clones.

V gene	clone size	D gene	J gene	CDR3 DNA	CDR3 protein
TRBV7-9	-	-	TRBJ2-4	TGTGCCAGCAGCTTAACGACAGGAGACATTCAGTACTTC	CASSLTTGDIQYF
TRBV12-3/TRBV12-4	few	-	TRBJ1-1	TGTGCCAGCAGTTTTGGGGGGTCAGCTTTCTTT	CASSFGGSAFF
TRBV27	once	TRBD1	TRBJ2-1	TGTGCCAGCAGAAAACAGGGGGGAACGTACAATGAGCAGTTCTTC	CASRKQGGTYNEQFF
TRBV6-4	-	TRBD1	TRBJ2-1	TGTGCCAGCAGCTGGGACAGGGCGAGTGTCGTGAATGAGCAGTTCTTC	CASSWDRASVVNEQFF
TRBV5-1	-	TRBD1	TRBJ1-3	TGCGCCAGCAGCTCCCTAAGACAGGGCGAAAACACCATATATTTT	CASSSLRQGENTIYF
TRBV7-7	-	TRBD1	TRBJ2-1	TGTGCTAGCAGTCAAGGGGCGACAGGGAATGAGCAGTTCTTC	CASSQGATGNEQFF
TRBV10-1	-	TRBD2	TRBJ2-7	TGCGCCAGCCGCTCCTCCCTAGCGGGGGACTACGAGCAGTACTTC	CASRSSLAGDYEQYF
TRBV6-1	-	-	TRBJ1-1	TGTGCCAGCAGTGAAATGAGACACCCGAACACTGAAGCTTTCTTT	CASSEMRHPNTEAFF
TRBV5-3	-	TRBD2	TRBJ2-3	TGTGCCAGAAGCTTGTTCGGCCGGGAGGACACAGATACGCAGTATTTT	CARSLFGREDTDTQYF
TRBV27	-	-	TRBJ2-2	TGTGCCAGCACGACTGGTCCCGGGGAGCTGTTTTTT	CASTTGPGELFF
TRBV7-9	-	TRBD2	TRBJ2-5	TGTGCCAGCGGACTAGCGGGAGGGGTGGAGACCCAGTACTTC	CASGLAGGVETQYF
TRBV6-5	-	-	TRBJ1-3	TGTGCCAGCAGCGGCCGGGCGGGCACCATATATTTT	CASSGRAGTIYF
TRBV6-5	-	-	TRBJ2-7	TGTGCCAGCTCGCCGGGGAAAGCCGAGCAGTACTTC	CASSPGKAEQYF
TRBV5-5	-	TRBD1	TRBJ2-7	TGTGCCAGCAGTAGGTGGGACAGGGTCTCCGAGCAGTACTTC	CASSRWDRVSEQYF